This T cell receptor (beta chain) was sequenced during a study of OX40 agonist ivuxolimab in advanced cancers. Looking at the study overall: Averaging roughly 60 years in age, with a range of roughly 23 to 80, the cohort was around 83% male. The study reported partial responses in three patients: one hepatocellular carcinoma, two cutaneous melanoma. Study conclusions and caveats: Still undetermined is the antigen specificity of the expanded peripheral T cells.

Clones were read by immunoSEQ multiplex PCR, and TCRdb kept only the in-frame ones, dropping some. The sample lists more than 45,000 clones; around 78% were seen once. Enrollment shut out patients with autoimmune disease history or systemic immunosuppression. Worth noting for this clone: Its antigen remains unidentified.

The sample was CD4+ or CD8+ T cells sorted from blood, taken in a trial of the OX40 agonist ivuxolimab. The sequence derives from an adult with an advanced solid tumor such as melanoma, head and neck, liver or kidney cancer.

In DNA, the CDR3 is TGTGCCAGCAGTGTCGTTAAAGACTCACCCCTCCACTTT. It codes for CASSVVKDSPLHF. This chain links TRBV6-4 with TRBJ1-6; D remains unclear. The V end lost 4 bases, the J end lost 10 bases, and 11 bases lay between the germline ends. CDR1 is MRHNA and CDR2 is SNTAGT in the germline V gene. The CDR3 sequence is 13 residues long.